This TCR beta chain is from a study of cytomegalovirus exposure and HLA in healthy donors. The PCR used 60 Vbeta and 13 Jbeta primers. Using immunoSEQ multiplex PCR, the repertoire was profiled, and TCRdb retains in-frame clones only, with some absent. The table records about 80,000 clones, roughly 80% of them present only once. This clone appeared a single time. Its antigen is undetermined. Germline CDR1 is SGHNT and CDR2 is YYREEE (reference sequence). The CDR3 is made up of 15 amino acids. The J segment lost 4 bases and the V segment lost 2 bases, leaving 6 bases of the junction unmatched. The study's findings and limits: Cytomegalovirus-associated status was assigned to 164 TCR beta chains. A later analysis reportedly found that, within productive TCRs, an Asian-associated ancestry cluster had fewer N-insertions than the mean observed across the approximately 700 donors.

Sequencing was carried out using PBMCs. The origin of this receptor is a woman in her forties in good health and CMV-seronegative. The chain recombines TRBV5-4 with TRBJ2-7, with 10 bases that match TRBD1. The DNA for the CDR3 is TGTGCCAGCAGCTTACCGGGACAGGGGAGTTACGAGCAGTACTTC. This translates into CASSLPGQGSYEQYF.